This TCR beta chain is drawn from a study of cytomegalovirus exposure and HLA in healthy donors. Amplification used 60 Vbeta primers and 13 Jbeta primers. This table comes from immunoSEQ multiplex PCR, and its TCRdb copy is limited to in-frame clones, with some not included. Among around 150,000 clones listed, roughly 88% were seen once. The receptor comes from a woman between 18 and 30 years old in good health and CMV-seronegative. Sequencing input: PBMCs.

The CDR3 reads CASGQSGNTIYF. As DNA, the CDR3 is TGTGCCAGCGGACAGAGTGGAAACACCATATATTTT. The genes are TRBV9 and TRBJ1-3; tentatively, D is TRBD1 (6 bases). The germline V gene encodes CDR1 SGDLS and CDR2 YYNGEE. This CDR3 has 12 amino acids. V lost 7 bases and J 3 bases, leaving 8 bases between the germline ends. Complete variable domain (other parts from reference TRBV9 and TRBJ1-3): DSGVTQTPKHLITATGQRVTLRCSPRSGDLSVYWYQQSLDQGLQFLIQYYNGEERAKGNILERFSAQQFPDLHSELNLSSLELGDSALYFCASGQSGNTIYFGEGSWLTVV.